Given below is one T cell receptor beta chain in context. The same CDR3 is also encoded by other DNA sequences in this sample. These data come from a study of shared clonotypes between healthy human individuals. Sequencing used immunoSEQ multiplex PCR; TCRdb keeps in-frame clones, though not all of them. Among millions of clones, approximately 94% were seen once, and the ten largest hold roughly 1.1%. From germline, CDR1 is SGDLS and CDR2 YYNGEE. Trimming at V came to 2 bases and at J to 5 bases, leaving 6 bases not matched to a gene. This CDR3 comprises 14 residues. CD45RO-negative, CCR7-selected cells formed the naive CD8 fraction, which excluded terminally differentiated effector memory CD45RA+ cells.

The specimen was naive CD8+ T cells sorted from blood. The receptor was isolated from a man younger than 35 in good health. This sequence joins TRBV9 and TRBJ2-5; TRBD1 matches at 7 bases. CDR3 region: CASSVEGGRETQYF. In DNA, the CDR3 is TGTGCCAGCAGCGTGGAAGGGGGCCGGGAGACCCAGTACTTC.